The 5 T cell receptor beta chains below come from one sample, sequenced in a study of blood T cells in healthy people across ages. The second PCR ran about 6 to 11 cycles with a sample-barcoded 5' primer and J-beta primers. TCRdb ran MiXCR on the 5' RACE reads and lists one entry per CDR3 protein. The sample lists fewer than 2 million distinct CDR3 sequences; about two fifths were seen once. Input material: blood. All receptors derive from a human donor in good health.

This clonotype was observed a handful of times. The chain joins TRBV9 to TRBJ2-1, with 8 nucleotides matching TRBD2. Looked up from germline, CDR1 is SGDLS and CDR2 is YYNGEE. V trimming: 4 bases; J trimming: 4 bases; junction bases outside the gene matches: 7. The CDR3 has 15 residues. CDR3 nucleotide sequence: TGTGCCAGCAGCACGGGACTAGGGAATTACAATGAGCAGTTCTTC. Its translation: CASSTGLGNYNEQFF.

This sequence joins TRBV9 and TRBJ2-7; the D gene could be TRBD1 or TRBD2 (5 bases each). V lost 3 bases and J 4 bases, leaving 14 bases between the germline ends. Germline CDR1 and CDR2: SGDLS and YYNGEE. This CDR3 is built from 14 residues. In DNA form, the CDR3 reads TGTGCCAGCAGCGGAGACACGGGGCCATACGAGCAGTACTTC. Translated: CASSGDTGPYEQYF.

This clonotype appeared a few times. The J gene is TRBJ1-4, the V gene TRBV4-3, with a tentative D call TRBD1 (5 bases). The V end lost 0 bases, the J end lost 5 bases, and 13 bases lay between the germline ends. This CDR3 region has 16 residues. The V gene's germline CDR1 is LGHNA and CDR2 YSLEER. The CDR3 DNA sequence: TGCGCCAGCAGCCAAGATAGTGGGGCTCCGAATGAAAAACTGTTTTTT. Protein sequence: CASSQDSGAPNEKLFF.

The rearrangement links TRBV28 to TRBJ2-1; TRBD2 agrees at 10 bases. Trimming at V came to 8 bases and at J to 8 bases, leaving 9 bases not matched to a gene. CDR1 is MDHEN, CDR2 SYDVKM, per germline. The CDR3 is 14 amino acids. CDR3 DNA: TGTGCCAGCTCAAAAGGGGGGACTAGCGATGAGCAGTTCTTC. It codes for CASSKGGTSDEQFF.

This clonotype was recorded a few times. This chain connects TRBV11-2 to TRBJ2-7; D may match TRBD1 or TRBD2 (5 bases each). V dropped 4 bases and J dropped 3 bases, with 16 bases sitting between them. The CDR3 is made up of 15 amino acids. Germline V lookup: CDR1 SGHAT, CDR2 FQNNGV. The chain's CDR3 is CASSSRTGRIYEQYF. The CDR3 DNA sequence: TGTGCCAGCAGCTCGAGGACGGGACGGATCTACGAGCAGTACTTC.